This T cell receptor beta chain was sequenced during a study of T cell changes during pregnancy in multiple sclerosis. Data came from immunoSEQ multiplex PCR; TCRdb stores just in-frame clones and leaves some out. Counted here are tens of thousands of clones, roughly nine tenths occurring once; the ten biggest clones make up almost 0.3%. Germline assignment: CDR1 SGHRS and CDR2 YFSETQ. This CDR3 has 15 residues. V shed 4 bases and J shed 7 bases, with 18 bases lying between them. The sequence came from a female donor in good health, enrolled as a control in a pregnancy study. The specimen comprised CD4+ T cells from peripheral blood mononuclear cells, sampled in the third trimester of pregnancy. The chain has TRBV5-1 and TRBJ1-5; no reliable D call. Written as DNA, the CDR3 is TGCGCCAGCAGCGCCGGGCCTCCCTCGGGGCAGCCCCAGCATTTT. Amino acids: CASSAGPPSGQPQHF.